This T cell receptor beta chain was recorded in a study of spatial heterogeneity in lung cancer (dated by TCRdb to about 2019). Context from the whole study: Samples were obtained from roughly 72 patients with early-stage, untreated non-small cell lung cancer from the lung TRACERx cohort. Follow-up PBMC samples were sequenced whenever available, with the median time to follow-up being around 25 months after resection. Beta-chain transcripts were consistently detected in greater numbers than alpha-chain transcripts, which likely reflected higher beta-chain transcript abundance. In the raw uncorrected reads, each unique combination of TCR and UMI appeared on average more than ten times. The study quantitatively compared TCR alpha and beta repertoires across multiple tumor regions, matched nontumor lung and blood in non-small cell lung cancer. The study linked features of the TCR repertoire to counts of nonsynonymous mutations, which were determined by whole-exome sequencing of tumor tissue. Both alpha and beta chains were TCR-sequenced in samples taken at surgery, namely 220 tumor regions, roughly 64 matched nontumor lung samples and 56 PBMC samples.

The library was made by 5' RACE. TCRdb names NextSeq 500 as the instrument used. To allow correction of PCR and sequencing errors, the TCR library protocol tagged every TCR cDNA molecule with a unique molecular identifier. Turning to the authors' computational methods: TCR identification, UMI-based error correction and CDR3 extraction were all carried out with Decombinator tools. Expanded TCRs were defined as those above a frequency of 2 per 1,000, corresponding to the top 1% of the tumor frequency distribution. Rényi diversity was computed with the R vegan package after subsampling each repertoire 100 times to 5,000 TCRs. To build CDR3 similarity networks, amino acid triplet string-kernel similarity was used, and CDR3s were connected when their pairwise similarity was above 0.82. TCRdb itself trimmed the public reads at Q25 with fastp, ran MiXCR and retained productive beta chains. CDR3 protein sequences are deduplicated, and each keeps its most common genes and DNA. Here the V and J calls rest on TCRdb's processing, not on the authors' analysis. Counted in this sample were roughly 120,000 distinct CDR3 sequences; 12% of them appeared once. Approximately 16% of the sample lies in the top ten.

On the study overall, not on this receptor specifically: Ubiquitous expanded tumor TCRs were found in blood more often at tumor resection than at routine follow-up. Confirming at a functional level the hypothesis that regional TCRs recognize regional mutations was considered to require additional single-cell paired TCR alpha and beta sequencing. Only about 15 patients were included in comparisons of baseline and follow-up blood repertoires.

Reading from cysteine to phenylalanine, the CDR3 counts 11 amino acids. The DNA shown is the 33-base CDR3, in frame from base 1. Based on the germline V gene (reference sequence), the CDR1 and CDR2 sequences are GTSNPN and SVGIG. Trimming takes 4 bases from V and 7 bases from J, and the germline ends sit 11 bases apart. A word on this clonotype: It has no known antigen specificity. No much larger clonotype is one base removed from it; base qualities were not supplied.

The sample's time point, from its label and the paper: blood at routine non-recurrence follow-up after resection. TCR sequencing used whole RNA extracted from tumor and nontumor lung tissue, or from cryopreserved PBMC samples, without cell sorting. A patient was chosen for TCR sequencing only when enough RNA was available from at least two tumor regions. This specimen consisted of PBMCs, obtained at follow-up. The chain couples TRBV30 to TRBJ2-7; there is no confident call for the D gene. The source is a male donor with early-stage non-small cell lung cancer. The CDR3 sequence is CAWKGWAEQYF. The bases read TGTGCCTGGAAAGGGTGGGCGGAGCAGTACTTC.